Below, 20 T cell receptor beta chains from the same sample are listed, as sequenced in a study of OX40 agonist ivuxolimab in advanced cancers. Method: immunoSEQ multiplex PCR; TCRdb's copy keeps in-frame clones and lacks some. The data contain around 60,000 clones, roughly 90% of them singletons. The sequencing used CD4+ or CD8+ T cells sorted from blood, collected in a trial of the OX40 agonist ivuxolimab. All receptors derive from an adult with an advanced solid tumor such as melanoma, head and neck, liver or kidney cancer.

The chain is built from TRBV28 and TRBJ1-4; perhaps TRBD1 as D (6 bases). This CDR3 has 15 amino acids. The germline V gene has CDR1 MDHEN and CDR2 SYDVKM. V dropped 6 bases and J dropped 3 bases, with 14 bases sitting between them. Written as DNA, the CDR3 is TGTGCCAGCAGAGGGCCACAGGGCCCTAATGAAAAACTGTTTTTT. Translation: CASRGPQGPNEKLFF. Complete variable domain (other parts from reference TRBV28 and TRBJ1-4): DVKVTQSSRYLVKRTGEKVFLECVQDMDHENMFWYRQDPGLGLRLIYFSYDVKMKEKGDIPEGYSVSREKKERFSLILESASTNQTSMYLCASRGPQGPNEKLFFGSGTQLSVL.

The J gene is TRBJ2-7, the V gene TRBV5-4, with TRBD1 identical over 8 bases. The J segment lost 7 bases and the V segment lost 3 bases, leaving 9 bases of the junction unmatched. CDR3 length equals 14 residues. Germline loops: CDR1 SGHNT, CDR2 YYREEE (reference sequence). The DNA of the CDR3 is TGTGCCAGCAGCTCGACAGGGGCCTTTCATGAGCAGTACTTC. Translation: CASSSTGAFHEQYF.

The genes are TRBV14 and TRBJ2-5; 11 bases fit TRBD2. CDR3 size: 18 residues. The ends lost 0 bases at V and 4 bases at J; junction bases unmatched: 10. Germline loops: CDR1 SGHDN, CDR2 FVKESK. Here the CDR3 reads CASSQDILAGVGGETQYF. The CDR3 region has the DNA TGTGCCAGCAGCCAAGATATACTAGCGGGAGTGGGGGGAGAGACCCAGTACTTC.

The chain is built from TRBV19 and TRBJ1-1; D not resolved. The germline CDR1 and CDR2 sequences are LNHDA and SQIVND (reference sequence). The CDR3 runs 13 residues. Trimming stripped 5 bases from V and 2 bases from J, with 9 bases between. CDR3 DNA sequence: TGTGCCAGTAGTGCTCAGATAAACACTGAAGCTTTCTTT. It is translated as CASSAQINTEAFF.

This clone was counted only a few times. This chain uses TRBV4-2 with TRBJ2-3, with D perhaps TRBD2 (6 bases). CDR3 length: 16 residues. CDR1 and CDR2 from the germline V gene are LGHNA and YNFKEQ. The V gene lost 0 bases and the J gene lost 4 bases, with 14 bases spanning the gap. The CDR3 reads CASSQDPAGRADTQYF. CDR3 bases: TGTGCCAGCAGCCAAGATCCGGCGGGGCGGGCAGATACGCAGTATTTT.

The gene calls are TRBV27 and TRBJ1-5; 7 bases fit TRBD1. The CDR3 is made up of 14 amino acids. CDR1 is MNHEY, CDR2 SMNVEV, per germline (reference sequence). The ends lost 5 bases at V and 3 bases at J; junction bases unmatched: 4. The CDR3 DNA follows: TGTGCCAGCAGTATCAGGGGGATCAATCAGCCCCAGCATTTT. It codes for CASSIRGINQPQHF.

The V gene is TRBV28, the J gene TRBJ2-2; 7 bases match TRBD2. The ends lost 11 bases at V and 3 bases at J; junction bases unmatched: 6. CDR1 and CDR2 from the germline V gene are MDHEN and SYDVKM. The CDR3 runs 13 residues. The CDR3 here is CAAHRGDTGELFF. CDR3 in DNA: TGTGCCGCCCATCGGGGGGACACCGGGGAGCTGTTTTTT.

This chain uses TRBV7-9 with TRBJ1-1, with D possibly TRBD1 on 5 matching bases. Germline V CDR1 and CDR2: SEHNR, FQNEAQ (reference sequence). V shed 5 bases and J shed 6 bases, with 13 bases lying between them. There are 13 residues in the CDR3. The CDR3 is CASSPSQGAEAFF. Written as DNA, the CDR3 is TGTGCCAGCAGCCCTAGCCAAGGGGCTGAAGCTTTCTTT.

The chain joins TRBV6-6 to TRBJ1-1, with 10 positions matching TRBD1. V was clipped by 6 bases and J by 3 bases; unmatched bases: 7. CDR3 length: 15 residues. Germline-derived CDR1 and CDR2 are MNHNY and SVGAGI (reference sequence). DNA of the CDR3: TGTGCCAGCAGAAAGACAGGGGGCAGGGACACTGAAGCTTTCTTT. This encodes CASRKTGGRDTEAFF.

The V gene is TRBV19, the J gene TRBJ2-3; 9 bases are a match to TRBD1. Germline V gene sequence: CDR1 LNHDA, CDR2 SQIVND (reference sequence). CDR3 size: 16 residues. V shed 4 bases and J 1 base; nucleotides not matched to a gene: 6. The CDR3 nucleotides are TGTGCCAGTAGTACCGGGACAGGGACGCGCACAGATACGCAGTATTTT. As protein: CASSTGTGTRTDTQYF.

This chain joins TRBV19 and TRBJ2-3; D is uncertain. The CDR3 consists of 13 residues. The V gene's germline CDR1 is LNHDA and CDR2 SQIVND (reference sequence). The ends were cut back, 4 bases at V and 5 bases at J, with 10 bases in the middle. Here the CDR3 reads CASSKSPRDTQYF. The CDR3 DNA follows: TGTGCCAGTAGTAAGAGTCCTCGAGATACGCAGTATTTT.

The J gene is TRBJ1-2, the V gene TRBV6-5; no definite D call. V lost 3 bases and J lost 4, with 12 bases in between. The CDR3 loop spans 14 amino acids. The germline V gene encodes CDR1 MNHEY and CDR2 SVGAGI. CDR3 region: CASSYRERGYGYTF. The CDR3 DNA follows: TGTGCCAGCAGTTATCGAGAGCGGGGCTATGGCTACACCTTC.

The gene calls are TRBV6-5 and TRBJ1-5, with D possibly being TRBD1 (5 bases). Trimming removed 7 bases from V and 0 bases from J, with 10 bases in between. This CDR3 spans 14 amino acids. Germline V lookup: CDR1 MNHEY, CDR2 SVGAGI. The CDR3 protein is CASKRGFSNQPQHF. Here the CDR3 DNA reads TGTGCCAGCAAGAGGGGATTTAGCAATCAGCCCCAGCATTTT.

This chain uses TRBV11-2 with TRBJ1-5, with D possibly being TRBD1 (6 bases). Germline loops: CDR1 SGHAT, CDR2 FQNNGV. This CDR3 contains 13 residues. Trimming took off 5 bases at V and 11 bases at J, with 16 bases between the two ends. As DNA, the CDR3 is TGTGCCAGCAGCGGGGGCCCCGATTTGGCCCAGCATTTT. This encodes CASSGGPDLAQHF.

This chain links TRBV29-1 with TRBJ2-3; 10 nucleotides line up with TRBD1. The CDR3 is made up of 14 amino acids. Unmatched junction bases numbered 7, after V lost 6 bases and J lost 4 bases. Germline V gives CDR1 SQVTM, CDR2 ANQGSEA. The CDR3 DNA follows: TGCAGCGTCGGACCCGGGACAGGGGCAGATACGCAGTATTTT. Its translation: CSVGPGTGADTQYF.

The chain links TRBV7-2 to TRBJ2-2; 8 bases match TRBD1. The junction had 4 bases not matched to a gene; V was cut back by 4 bases and J by 0 bases. The CDR3 has 16 residues. Per germline, CDR1 SGHTA and CDR2 FQGNSA. CDR3 in amino acids: CASSSRQGSNTGELFF. The CDR3 DNA is TGTGCCAGCAGCTCCCGACAGGGGTCGAACACCGGGGAGCTGTTTTTT.

This clone has only one observation. V and J are TRBV27 and TRBJ1-4; D not resolved. V lost 0 bases to trimming and J lost 6 bases, with 11 bases between them. This CDR3 contains 15 residues. Germline lookup yields CDR1 MNHEY and CDR2 SMNVEV (reference sequence). The CDR3 is CASSLSPSTDEKLFF. CDR3 nucleotide sequence: TGTGCCAGCAGTTTATCCCCCTCGACGGATGAAAAACTGTTTTTT.

The V gene is TRBV30, the J gene TRBJ1-2; the D gene is possibly TRBD1 (5 bases). The germline gives CDR1 GTSNPN, CDR2 SVGIG (reference sequence). V was pared by 4 bases and J by 6 bases, with 12 bases between. This CDR3 spans 12 amino acids. DNA of the CDR3: TGTGCCTGGAAAGCAGGGCTTCATGGCTACACCTTC. Translation: CAWKAGLHGYTF.

V and J are TRBV7-9 and TRBJ2-2; maybe TRBD2 (6 bases). CDR1 is SEHNR, CDR2 FQNEAQ, per germline (reference sequence). Trimming took off 5 bases at V and 5 bases at J, with 15 bases between the two ends. The CDR3 has 15 amino acids. The CDR3, as DNA: TGTGCCAGCAGCCGGGACTCCCGTGGGACCGGGGAGCTGTTTTTT. This translates into CASSRDSRGTGELFF.

The V gene is TRBV2, the J gene TRBJ1-5; D may be TRBD1 (6 bases). Trimming took 2 bases from V and 4 from J, leaving 12 bases between them. The CDR3 is 15 amino acids. Germline assignment: CDR1 SNHLY and CDR2 FYNNEI. The CDR3 DNA reads as TGTGCCAGCAGTGAACAGGGGAGGGGTAATCAGCCCCAGCATTTT. Protein product: CASSEQGRGNQPQHF.